What follows describes a single T cell receptor (beta chain). This CDR3 has 14 residues. Per the germline V gene, CDR1 is LNHDA and CDR2 is SQIVND (reference sequence). V lost 1 base to trimming and J lost 4 bases, with 8 bases between them. A multiplex PCR was run with 60 Vbeta primers and 13 Jbeta primers. Profiling relied on immunoSEQ multiplex PCR, and the TCRdb table lists in-frame clones only, not all of them. The sample includes 150,000 to 200,000 clones, around three quarters of them seen just once. The data originate from a study of cytomegalovirus exposure and HLA in healthy donors. The specimen was PBMCs. The source is a woman between 35 and 50 years old in good health and CMV-seronegative. This sequence joins TRBV19 and TRBJ2-1; D uncertain. The CDR3 DNA reads TGTGCCAGTAGTATAGGGCCCCTTTACAATGAGCAGTTCTTC. Amino acid sequence: CASSIGPLYNEQFF.